These 22 T cell receptor beta chains were all obtained from the same sample, sequenced in a study of blood T cell repertoires in COVID-19. The table came from immunoSEQ multiplex PCR; TCRdb's copy has only in-frame clones and leaves some out. The table has some 200,000 clones, 80% seen once. Sequenced material: peripheral blood. These TCRs come from a human donor in a cohort sampled during active COVID-19.

The chain recombines TRBV27 with TRBJ1-6, with D possibly being TRBD1 (5 bases). Germline V gene sequence: CDR1 MNHEY, CDR2 SMNVEV (reference sequence). V lost 8 bases to trimming and J lost 2 bases, with 13 bases between them. The CDR3 contains 15 residues. CDR3 in amino acids: CASLPRGTYNSPLHF. The CDR3 DNA reads TGTGCCAGCCTACCCCGGGGGACCTATAATTCACCCCTCCACTTT.

In this sample, this clone turned up once. V usage is TRBV7-3 and J usage is TRBJ2-3; weak D call: TRBD2 (5 bases). CDR1 is SGHTA, CDR2 FQGTGA, per germline. Deletions cut 2 bases from V and 4 bases from J, with 16 bases between. This CDR3 has 16 amino acids. CDR3 region: CASSLEAGRLADTQYF. The CDR3 region has the DNA TGTGCCAGCAGCTTAGAGGCGGGCCGGTTAGCAGATACGCAGTATTTT.

This clone has just one count. V usage is TRBV10-3 and J usage is TRBJ1-1; a weak D match, TRBD1 (5 bases). Looked up from germline, CDR1 is ENHRY and CDR2 is SYGVKD. The CDR3 has 14 residues. The V gene lost 4 bases and the J gene lost 4 bases, with 13 bases spanning the gap. This CDR3 is CAISGAGRGTEAFF. The CDR3 DNA follows: TGTGCCATCAGTGGTGCAGGGCGAGGCACTGAAGCTTTCTTT.

This clone was observed a few times. This rearrangement joins TRBV3-1 (or the pseudogene TRBV3-2) to TRBJ2-2; D is uncertain. Deletions cut 3 bases from V and 6 bases from J, with 8 bases between. Germline V gene data show CDR1 as LGHDT and CDR2 as YNNKEL (reference sequence). The CDR3 is 13 amino acids. CDR3 nucleotides: TGTGCCAGCAGCCAGAGGTTGGCCGGGGAGCTGTTTTTT. Translated, it gives CASSQRLAGELFF.

This chain links TRBV5-6 with TRBJ2-7, with TRBD2 matching 7 bases. The germline V gene has CDR1 SGHDT and CDR2 YYEEEE. CDR3 size: 14 residues. The junction had 10 bases not matched to a gene; V was cut back by 7 bases and J by 3 bases. The CDR3 bases are TGTGCCAGCGGTTTAGGCGGGAGCATCTACGAGCAGTACTTC. Amino acids: CASGLGGSIYEQYF.

CDR3 in amino acids: CASSPSGSVGTDTQYF. As DNA, the CDR3 is TGTGCCAGCAGTCCTAGCGGGAGTGTTGGCACAGATACGCAGTATTTT. This rearrangement joins TRBV5-4 to TRBJ2-3, with TRBD2 identical over 10 bases. Germline V lookup: CDR1 SGHNT, CDR2 YYREEE (reference sequence). This CDR3 spans 16 amino acids. The trim removed 5 bases at V and 1 base at J, leaving 7 bases unmatched. The full variable domain, with the rest looked up from reference TRBV5-4 and TRBJ2-3, is ETGVTQSPTHLIKTRGQQVTLRCSSQSGHNTVSWYQQALGQGPQFIFQYYREEENGRGNFPPRFSGLQFPNYSSELNVNALELDDSALYLCASSPSGSVGTDTQYFGPGTRLTVL.

V is TRBV7-8 and J is TRBJ1-1, with a possible D match to TRBD1 (5 bases). V gave up 0 bases and J gave up 5 bases, with 10 bases separating them. CDR1 SGHVS and CDR2 FQNEAQ come from the germline V gene. The CDR3 has 14 amino acids. The CDR3 here is CASSLAGAGTEAFF. The DNA of the CDR3 is TGTGCCAGCAGCTTAGCAGGGGCTGGGACTGAAGCTTTCTTT.

This sequence joins TRBV5-1 and TRBJ1-2, with unresolved D. V lost 5 bases to trimming and J lost 1 base, with 9 bases between them. The CDR3 contains 13 residues. From germline, CDR1 is SGHRS and CDR2 YFSETQ. Here the CDR3 reads CASREQSNYGYTF. CDR3 nucleotides: TGCGCCAGCAGAGAACAGAGTAACTATGGCTACACCTTC.

This chain joins TRBV25-1 and TRBJ1-2; TRBD1 might be the D (5 bases). The length of the CDR3 is 13 residues. Germline values: CDR1 MGHDK, CDR2 SYGVNS. The V and J ends lost 10 bases and 6 bases respectively, with 18 bases between them. CDR3 sequence: CATRIEAGNGYTF. The CDR3 nucleotides read TGTGCCACCCGGATTGAGGCAGGGAATGGCTACACCTTC.

This clone was observed a single time. The chain employs TRBV27 and TRBJ2-1; D may be TRBD2 (5 bases). Trimming took 7 bases from V and 9 from J, leaving 19 bases between them. There are 14 residues in the CDR3. Per germline, CDR1 MNHEY and CDR2 SMNVEV (reference sequence). The CDR3 DNA reads TGTGCCAGCACCCCCGGCGGTAGACGGGGTGAGCAGTTCTTC. Its protein product is CASTPGGRRGEQFF.

This sequence joins TRBV5-4 and TRBJ2-1; weak D call: TRBD1 (6 bases). Germline loops: CDR1 SGHNT, CDR2 YYREEE (reference sequence). The CDR3 length is 15 residues. V shed 0 bases and J shed 1 base, with 8 bases lying between them. The CDR3 coding sequence is TGTGCCAGCAGCTTGGCCGACAGGTCCTACAATGAGCAGTTCTTC. Protein product: CASSLADRSYNEQFF.

V gene TRBV2 combines with J gene TRBJ2-3; D might be TRBD2 (5 bases). This CDR3 comprises 17 residues. Looked up from germline, CDR1 is SNHLY and CDR2 is FYNNEI. The V gene lost 6 bases and the J gene lost 2 bases, with 21 bases spanning the gap. CDR3 in DNA: TGTGCCAGCAGAATACGGGCGGGTTTCTCAAACACAGATACGCAGTATTTT. This translates into CASRIRAGFSNTDTQYF. Full variable domain (missing parts from reference TRBV2 and TRBJ2-3): EPEVTQTPSHQVTQMGQEVILRCVPISNHLYFYWYRQILGQKVEFLVSFYNNEISEKSEIFDDQFSVERPDGSNFTLKIRSTKLEDSAMYFCASRIRAGFSNTDTQYFGPGTRLTVL.

This clone was found once. The rearrangement uses TRBV5-1 and TRBJ1-1; D is unresolved. This CDR3 is built from 14 residues. CDR1 SGHRS and CDR2 YFSETQ come from the germline V gene. V lost 1 base and J 6 bases, leaving 13 bases between the germline ends. The CDR3 is CASSLLVSGAEAFF. In DNA, the CDR3 is TGCGCCAGCAGCTTGTTGGTGTCCGGGGCTGAAGCTTTCTTT.

CDR3 amino acids: CASSSGLAGTQYF. Here the CDR3 DNA reads TGCGCCAGCAGCTCGGGCCTAGCGGGGACCCAGTACTTC. The chain is built from TRBV5-1 and TRBJ2-5; 8 bases align to TRBD2. The ends lost 3 bases at V and 7 bases at J; junction bases unmatched: 5. This CDR3 contains 13 residues. The germline V gene has CDR1 SGHRS and CDR2 YFSETQ.

V is TRBV27 and J is TRBJ2-7, with 10 positions matching TRBD2. The length of the CDR3 is 16 residues. Trimming took 4 bases from V and 2 from J; bases not matched to a gene: 8. The germline V gene encodes CDR1 MNHEY and CDR2 SMNVEV (reference sequence). DNA for the CDR3: TGTGCCAGCAGTTACGGGGTAGCGGGAGGAGCCTACGAGCAGTACTTC. The encoded protein is CASSYGVAGGAYEQYF.

The chain couples TRBV5-6 to TRBJ2-1; 7 bases are shared with TRBD2. This CDR3 has 15 amino acids. Germline V gene sequence: CDR1 SGHDT, CDR2 YYEEEE. V lost 3 bases to trimming and J lost 4 bases; unmatched junction nucleotides: 7. This CDR3 is CASSWRASGYNEQFF. Here the CDR3 DNA reads TGTGCCAGCAGCTGGAGGGCTAGCGGTTACAATGAGCAGTTCTTC.

This chain uses TRBV21-1 with TRBJ1-1; no check of the table's D call, TRBD1, against the DNA was made. TRBV21-1 constitutes a pseudogene. The CDR3 runs 15 residues. This CDR3 is CASSKWREGAAEAFF. In DNA form, the CDR3 reads TGTGCCAGCAGCAAATGGAGAGAGGGGGCCGCTGAAGCTTTCTTT.

V is TRBV6-5 and J is TRBJ1-2; possible D gene TRBD1, 6 bases. The CDR3 runs to 14 residues. Trimming left V 0 bases short and J 7 bases short, with 12 bases between. From germline, CDR1 is MNHEY and CDR2 SVGAGI. The CDR3 spells CASSYSDRRGGYTF. In DNA form, the CDR3 reads TGTGCCAGCAGTTACTCGGACAGACGGGGTGGCTACACCTTC.

V gene TRBV28 combines with J gene TRBJ1-1, with 7 nucleotides matching TRBD1. CDR3 length: 14 amino acids. Germline V lookup: CDR1 MDHEN, CDR2 SYDVKM. The ends lost 8 bases at V and 0 bases at J; junction bases unmatched: 6. The CDR3 region is CASFSGGMNTEAFF. The CDR3 nucleotides are TGTGCCAGCTTCTCAGGGGGAATGAACACTGAAGCTTTCTTT.

V gene TRBV6-5 combines with J gene TRBJ1-5; 8 nucleotides match TRBD1. The V segment lost 6 bases and the J segment 3 bases; nucleotides outside the gene matches: 7. Germline loops: CDR1 MNHEY, CDR2 SVGAGI. CDR3 length equals 15 residues. CDR3 in amino acids: CASSWGQVDNQPQHF. CDR3 in DNA: TGTGCCAGCAGCTGGGGACAGGTGGACAATCAGCCCCAGCATTTT.

This clone was found many times. V and J are TRBV7-9 and TRBJ2-6, with a possible D match to TRBD2 (5 bases). The CDR3 has 13 residues. V lost 10 bases and J lost 0, with 7 bases in between. CDR1 and CDR2 (germline): SEHNR, FQNEAQ (reference sequence). The DNA of the CDR3 is TGTGCCACCGAGGGCTCTGGGGCCAACGTCCTGACTTTC. Its translation: CATEGSGANVLTF.

The V call is TRBV7-3, the J call TRBJ2-1; no firm D call. This CDR3 has 15 amino acids. Germline values: CDR1 SGHTA, CDR2 FQGTGA. V lost 6 bases and J 0 bases, leaving 12 bases between the germline ends. CDR3 sequence reads: CASRSTGVSYNEQFF. CDR3 coding DNA: TGTGCCAGCAGATCAACGGGTGTCTCCTACAATGAGCAGTTCTTC.